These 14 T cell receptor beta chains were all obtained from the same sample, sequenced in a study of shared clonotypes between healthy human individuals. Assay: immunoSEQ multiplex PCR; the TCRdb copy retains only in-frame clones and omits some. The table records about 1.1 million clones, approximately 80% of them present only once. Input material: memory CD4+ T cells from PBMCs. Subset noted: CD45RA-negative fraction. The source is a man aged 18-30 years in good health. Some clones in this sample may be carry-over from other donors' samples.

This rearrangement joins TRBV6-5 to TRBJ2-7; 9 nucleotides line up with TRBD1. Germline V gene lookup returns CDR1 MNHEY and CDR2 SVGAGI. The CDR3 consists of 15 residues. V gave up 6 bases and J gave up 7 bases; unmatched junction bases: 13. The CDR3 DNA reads TGTGCCAGCAGGTCACCGGGACAGGGTTCGCGGGAGCAGTACTTC. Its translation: CASRSPGQGSREQYF.

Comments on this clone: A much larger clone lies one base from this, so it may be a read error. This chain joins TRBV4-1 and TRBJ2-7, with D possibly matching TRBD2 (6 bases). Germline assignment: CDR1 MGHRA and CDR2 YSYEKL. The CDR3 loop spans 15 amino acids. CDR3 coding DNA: TGCGCCAGCAGCCAAGGTCACGGGAGCTCCTGCGAGCAGTACTTC. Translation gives CASSQGHGSSCEQYF.

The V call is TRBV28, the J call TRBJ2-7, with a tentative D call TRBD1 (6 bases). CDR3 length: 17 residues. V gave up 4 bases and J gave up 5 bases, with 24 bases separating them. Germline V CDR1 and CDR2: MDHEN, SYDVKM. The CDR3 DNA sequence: TGTGCCAGCAGTTCCCCCTCGGCCTGGGGGACAATCGACGAGCAGTACTTC. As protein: CASSSPSAWGTIDEQYF.

The CDR3 spells CASSGTAGPTDTQYF. DNA for the CDR3: TGTGCCAGCAGCGGAACAGCGGGGCCCACAGATACGCAGTATTTT. This chain uses TRBV9 with TRBJ2-3, with 7 nucleotides matching TRBD2. The CDR3 runs to 15 residues. Germline assignment: CDR1 SGDLS and CDR2 YYNGEE. Trimming at V came to 3 bases and at J to 2 bases, leaving 6 bases not matched to a gene.

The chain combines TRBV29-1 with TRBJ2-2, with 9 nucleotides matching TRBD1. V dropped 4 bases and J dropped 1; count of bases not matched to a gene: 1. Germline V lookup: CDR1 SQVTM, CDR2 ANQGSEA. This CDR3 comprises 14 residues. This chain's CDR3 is CSVGGQGNTGELFF. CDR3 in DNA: TGCAGCGTTGGGGGACAGGGGAACACCGGGGAGCTGTTTTTT.

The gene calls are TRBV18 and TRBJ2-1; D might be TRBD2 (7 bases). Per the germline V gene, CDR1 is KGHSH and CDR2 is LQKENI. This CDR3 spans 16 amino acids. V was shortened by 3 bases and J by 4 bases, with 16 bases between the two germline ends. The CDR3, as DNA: TGTGCCAGCTCACCCCCGGGCAGGGGAGGGTACAATGAGCAGTTCTTC. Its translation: CASSPPGRGGYNEQFF.

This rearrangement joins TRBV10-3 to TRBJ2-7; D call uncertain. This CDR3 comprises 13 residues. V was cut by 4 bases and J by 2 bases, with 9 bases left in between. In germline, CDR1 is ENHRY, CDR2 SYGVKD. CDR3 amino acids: CAISGAPPYEQYF. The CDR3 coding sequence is TGTGCCATCAGTGGGGCACCCCCCTACGAGCAGTACTTC.

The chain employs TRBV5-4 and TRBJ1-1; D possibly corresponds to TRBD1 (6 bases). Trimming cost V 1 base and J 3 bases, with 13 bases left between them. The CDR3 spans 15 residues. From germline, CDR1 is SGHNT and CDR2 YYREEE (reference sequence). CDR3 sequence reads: CASSLLTGGDTEAFF. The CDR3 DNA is TGTGCCAGCAGCTTGTTGACAGGTGGGGACACTGAAGCTTTCTTT.

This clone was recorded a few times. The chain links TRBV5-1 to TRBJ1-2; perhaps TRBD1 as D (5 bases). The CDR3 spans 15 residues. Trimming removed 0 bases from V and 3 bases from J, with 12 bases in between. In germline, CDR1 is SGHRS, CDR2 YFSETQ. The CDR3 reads CASSLGSGTDYGYTF. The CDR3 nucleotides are TGCGCCAGCAGCTTGGGTTCCGGGACGGACTATGGCTACACCTTC.

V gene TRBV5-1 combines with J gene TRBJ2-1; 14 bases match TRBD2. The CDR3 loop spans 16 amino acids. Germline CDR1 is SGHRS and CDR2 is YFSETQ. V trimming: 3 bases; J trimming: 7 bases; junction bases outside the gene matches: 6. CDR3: CASSSGLAGASNEQFF. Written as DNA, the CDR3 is TGCGCCAGCAGCTCGGGACTAGCGGGAGCATCAAATGAGCAGTTCTTC.

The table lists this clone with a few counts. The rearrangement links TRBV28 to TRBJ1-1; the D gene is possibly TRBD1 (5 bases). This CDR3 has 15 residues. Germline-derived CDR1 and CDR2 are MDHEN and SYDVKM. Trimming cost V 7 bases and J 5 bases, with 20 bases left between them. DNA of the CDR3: TGTGCCAGCATCCACCCTGGGGGAAGGAATACTGAAGCTTTCTTT. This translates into CASIHPGGRNTEAFF.

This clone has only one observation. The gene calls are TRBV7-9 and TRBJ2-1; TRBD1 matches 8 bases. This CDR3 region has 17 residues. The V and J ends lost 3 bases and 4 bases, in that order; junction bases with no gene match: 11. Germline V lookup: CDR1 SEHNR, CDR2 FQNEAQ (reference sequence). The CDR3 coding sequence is TGTGCCAGCAGCTTCCCAAAGGGACAGGCCGCTTACAATGAGCAGTTCTTC. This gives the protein CASSFPKGQAAYNEQFF.

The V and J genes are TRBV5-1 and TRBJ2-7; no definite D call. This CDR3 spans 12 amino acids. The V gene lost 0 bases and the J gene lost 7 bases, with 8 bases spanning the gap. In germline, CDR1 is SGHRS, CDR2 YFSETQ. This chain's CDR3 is CASSLAIGEQYF. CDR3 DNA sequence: TGCGCCAGCAGCTTGGCCATTGGGGAGCAGTACTTC. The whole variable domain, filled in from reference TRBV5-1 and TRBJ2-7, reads KAGVTQTPRYLIKTRGQQVTLSCSPISGHRSVSWYQQTPGQGLQFLFEYFSETQRNKGNFPGRFSGRQFSNSRSEMNVSTLELGDSALYLCASSLAIGEQYFGPGTRLTVT.

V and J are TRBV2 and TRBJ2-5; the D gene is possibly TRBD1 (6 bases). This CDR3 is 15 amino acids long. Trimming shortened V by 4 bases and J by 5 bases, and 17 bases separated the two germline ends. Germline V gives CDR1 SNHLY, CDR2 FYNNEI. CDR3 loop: CASSAAGVAGETQYF. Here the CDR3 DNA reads TGTGCCAGCAGTGCAGCAGGGGTGGCAGGGGAGACCCAGTACTTC. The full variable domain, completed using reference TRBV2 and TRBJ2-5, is EPEVTQTPSHQVTQMGQEVILRCVPISNHLYFYWYRQILGQKVEFLVSFYNNEISEKSEIFDDQFSVERPDGSNFTLKIRSTKLEDSAMYFCASSAAGVAGETQYFGPGTRLLVL.